The rows below give T cell receptor beta chains drawn from one sample of a study of shared clonotypes between healthy human individuals. Assay used: immunoSEQ multiplex PCR; TCRdb lists only in-frame clones, some missing. The sample contains about 1.5 million clones, around 98% of which appear only once. Sequenced input: naive CD4+ T cells sorted from blood. The receptors were sampled from a young man in good health. Both conserved end residues are part of each CDR3. A D gene is named only where the DNA matches it firmly. Clone size is stated in some rows and not others, as once, few, many or a class when expanded.

v_call: TRBV27; clone_size: once; j_call: TRBJ2-7; d_call: NA; cdr3_aa: CASSFLRTRGREQYF; cdr3_nt: TGTGCCAGCAGTTTTCTCAGGACAAGAGGTCGCGAGCAGTACTTC
v_call: TRBV19; clone_size: NA; j_call: TRBJ2-2; d_call: TRBD2; cdr3_aa: CASSSSWTSGNTGELFF; cdr3_nt: TGTGCCAGTAGTAGCTCCTGGACTAGCGGGAACACCGGGGAGCTGTTTTTT
v_call: TRBV5-1; clone_size: NA; j_call: TRBJ1-1; d_call: NA; cdr3_aa: CASSLFRGATEAFF; cdr3_nt: TGCGCCAGCAGCTTATTTCGAGGGGCCACTGAAGCTTTCTTT
v_call: TRBV9; clone_size: NA; j_call: TRBJ1-2; d_call: TRBD1; cdr3_aa: CASSVGVGGMGYGYTF; cdr3_nt: TGTGCCAGCAGCGTAGGAGTAGGGGGCATGGGTTATGGCTACACCTTC
v_call: TRBV19; clone_size: NA; j_call: TRBJ2-2; d_call: NA; cdr3_aa: CASSKDNPPNTGELFF; cdr3_nt: TGTGCCAGTAGTAAGGACAACCCCCCGAACACCGGGGAGCTGTTTTTT
v_call: TRBV5-4; clone_size: once; j_call: TRBJ1-1; d_call: TRBD1; cdr3_aa: CASSPGQVNTEAFF; cdr3_nt: TGTGCCAGCAGCCCGGGACAGGTGAACACTGAAGCTTTCTTT
v_call: TRBV6-5; clone_size: NA; j_call: TRBJ2-5; d_call: TRBD2; cdr3_aa: CASSYSAGGDVTQYF; cdr3_nt: TGTGCCAGCAGTTACTCCGCGGGAGGAGATGTGACCCAGTACTTC
v_call: TRBV11-2; clone_size: NA; j_call: TRBJ2-4; d_call: NA; cdr3_aa: CASSSVRLGNIQYF; cdr3_nt: TGTGCCAGCAGCTCAGTCCGTCTGGGAAACATTCAGTACTTC
v_call: TRBV7-2; clone_size: NA; j_call: TRBJ2-5; d_call: NA; cdr3_aa: CASTVVGLETQYF; cdr3_nt: TGTGCCAGCACCGTGGTAGGGCTCGAGACCCAGTACTTC
v_call: TRBV9; clone_size: NA; j_call: TRBJ2-3; d_call: NA; cdr3_aa: CASSLGGTDTQYF; cdr3_nt: TGTGCCAGCAGTCTTGGGGGGACTGATACGCAGTATTTT
v_call: TRBV9; clone_size: NA; j_call: TRBJ2-7; d_call: TRBD1; cdr3_aa: CASSAGQGGTAQYF; cdr3_nt: TGTGCCAGCAGCGCCGGACAGGGGGGCACGGCGCAGTACTTC
v_call: TRBV25-1; clone_size: NA; j_call: TRBJ2-6; d_call: NA; cdr3_aa: CASSEGETGANVLTF; cdr3_nt: TGTGCCAGCAGTGAGGGGGAAACTGGGGCCAACGTCCTGACTTTC
v_call: TRBV30; clone_size: NA; j_call: TRBJ2-1; d_call: NA; cdr3_aa: CAWGQRIRNEQFF; cdr3_nt: TGTGCCTGGGGACAGCGAATAAGGAATGAGCAGTTCTTC
v_call: TRBV7-9; clone_size: NA; j_call: TRBJ1-5; d_call: TRBD1; cdr3_aa: CASSLWAGQGLSNQPQHF; cdr3_nt: TGTGCCAGCAGCTTGTGGGCGGGACAGGGGTTGAGCAATCAGCCCCAGCATTTT
v_call: TRBV6-6; clone_size: NA; j_call: TRBJ1-4; d_call: NA; cdr3_aa: CASSYASGEKLFF; cdr3_nt: TGTGCCAGCAGTTACGCGTCAGGTGAAAAACTGTTTTTT
v_call: TRBV25-1; clone_size: NA; j_call: TRBJ2-1; d_call: TRBD2; cdr3_aa: CASSKQAGLVFYNEQFF; cdr3_nt: TGTGCCAGCAGTAAACAGGCGGGACTAGTATTCTACAATGAGCAGTTCTTC
v_call: TRBV7-7; clone_size: NA; j_call: TRBJ2-5; d_call: TRBD1; cdr3_aa: CASSPGDSPRTQYF; cdr3_nt: TGTGCCAGCAGCCCCGGGGACAGCCCCCGAACCCAGTACTTC
v_call: TRBV28; clone_size: NA; j_call: TRBJ2-7; d_call: NA; cdr3_aa: CASSPPGGSSYEQYF; cdr3_nt: TGTGCCAGCAGTCCGCCTGGAGGGAGCTCCTACGAGCAGTACTTC
v_call: TRBV5-1; clone_size: NA; j_call: TRBJ2-5; d_call: NA; cdr3_aa: CASSLNLGVQETQYF; cdr3_nt: TGCGCCAGCAGCTTGAATTTGGGGGTTCAAGAGACCCAGTACTTC
v_call: TRBV9; clone_size: NA; j_call: TRBJ2-1; d_call: NA; cdr3_aa: CASSVLAGWYNEQFF; cdr3_nt: TGTGCCAGCAGCGTATTAGCTGGGTGGTACAATGAGCAGTTCTTC
v_call: TRBV5-5; clone_size: NA; j_call: TRBJ2-7; d_call: NA; cdr3_aa: CASSLGRHYYEQYF; cdr3_nt: TGTGCCAGCAGCTTGGGACGCCACTACTACGAGCAGTACTTC
v_call: TRBV5-8; clone_size: NA; j_call: TRBJ2-5; d_call: TRBD2; cdr3_aa: CASSFEGLAVGETQYF; cdr3_nt: TGTGCCAGCAGCTTCGAGGGACTAGCGGTCGGGGAGACCCAGTACTTC
v_call: TRBV5-1; clone_size: NA; j_call: TRBJ2-2; d_call: NA; cdr3_aa: CASSLFKSGELFF; cdr3_nt: TGCGCCAGCAGCTTGTTTAAGTCCGGGGAGCTGTTTTTT
v_call: TRBV5-1; clone_size: NA; j_call: TRBJ1-4; d_call: NA; cdr3_aa: CASSALGPNEKLFF; cdr3_nt: TGCGCCAGCAGCGCTCTGGGACCGAATGAAAAACTGTTTTTT
v_call: TRBV28; clone_size: NA; j_call: TRBJ2-1; d_call: NA; cdr3_aa: CASSFGTANEQFF; cdr3_nt: TGTGCCAGCAGTTTTGGGACCGCGAATGAGCAGTTCTTC
v_call: TRBV19; clone_size: NA; j_call: TRBJ2-4; d_call: NA; cdr3_aa: CASSIGTVTKNIQYF; cdr3_nt: TGTGCCAGTAGTATAGGGACAGTAACCAAAAACATTCAGTACTTC
v_call: TRBV14; clone_size: NA; j_call: TRBJ2-7; d_call: NA; cdr3_aa: CASSRVQYYEQYF; cdr3_nt: TGTGCCAGCAGCCGCGTTCAATACTACGAGCAGTACTTC
v_call: TRBV18; clone_size: NA; j_call: TRBJ2-3; d_call: NA; cdr3_aa: CASSPSGTDTLDTQYF; cdr3_nt: TGTGCCAGCTCACCAAGTGGGACCGATACACTGGATACGCAGTATTTT
v_call: TRBV11-2; clone_size: few; j_call: TRBJ1-3; d_call: NA; cdr3_aa: CASRLNGGSGNTIYF; cdr3_nt: TGTGCCAGCAGGCTAAATGGGGGATCTGGAAACACCATATATTTT
v_call: TRBV13; clone_size: NA; j_call: TRBJ1-5; d_call: NA; cdr3_aa: CASSLSHQPQHF; cdr3_nt: TGTGCCAGCAGCTTATCGCACCAGCCCCAGCATTTT
v_call: TRBV5-4; clone_size: NA; j_call: TRBJ2-7; d_call: NA; cdr3_aa: CASSLWQSYEQYF; cdr3_nt: TGTGCCAGCAGCTTGTGGCAGAGCTACGAGCAGTACTTC
v_call: TRBV7-6; clone_size: NA; j_call: TRBJ2-2; d_call: TRBD1; cdr3_aa: CASSRTTPGQGFTGELFF; cdr3_nt: TGTGCCAGCAGTCGCACTACACCGGGACAGGGGTTCACCGGGGAGCTGTTTTTT
v_call: TRBV15; clone_size: NA; j_call: TRBJ2-2; d_call: NA; cdr3_aa: CATSNSGELFF; cdr3_nt: TGTGCCACCAGCAATTCCGGGGAGCTGTTTTTT
v_call: TRBV7-9; clone_size: NA; j_call: TRBJ2-3; d_call: NA; cdr3_aa: CASSFKTDTQYF; cdr3_nt: TGTGCCAGCAGCTTTAAGACAGATACGCAGTATTTT
v_call: TRBV19; clone_size: NA; j_call: TRBJ2-2; d_call: NA; cdr3_aa: CASSPTGTGELFF; cdr3_nt: TGTGCCAGTAGTCCAACAGGGACTGGGGAGCTGTTTTTT
v_call: TRBV28; clone_size: NA; j_call: TRBJ2-7; d_call: TRBD1; cdr3_aa: CASSFSGGYEQYF; cdr3_nt: TGTGCCAGCAGTTTTTCAGGGGGCTACGAGCAGTACTTC
v_call: TRBV9; clone_size: NA; j_call: TRBJ1-5; d_call: NA; cdr3_aa: CASSVASGNQPQHF; cdr3_nt: TGTGCCAGCAGCGTAGCCAGCGGCAATCAGCCCCAGCATTTT
v_call: TRBV6-6; clone_size: NA; j_call: TRBJ2-7; d_call: NA; cdr3_aa: CASSPKYEQYF; cdr3_nt: TGTGCCAGCAGTCCCAAATACGAGCAGTACTTC
v_call: TRBV5-1; clone_size: NA; j_call: TRBJ1-5; d_call: TRBD1; cdr3_aa: CASSFGQGNQPQHF; cdr3_nt: TGCGCCAGCAGCTTTGGACAGGGAAATCAGCCCCAGCATTTT
v_call: TRBV19; clone_size: NA; j_call: TRBJ2-7; d_call: TRBD1; cdr3_aa: CASGIAGTGGREQYF; cdr3_nt: TGTGCCAGTGGAATAGCCGGGACAGGGGGTCGCGAGCAGTACTTC